This T cell receptor (beta chain) was captured by sequencing in a study of beta chain features in type 1 diabetes. General study findings and limits: Individuals with type 1 diabetes displayed fewer insertions and more deletions at VDJ junctions. Moderate yet significant TCRB CDR3 shortening was seen in Type 1 diabetes patients in all four CD4+ subsets.

CDR1 and CDR2 from the germline V gene are SGHTA and FQGTGA. This CDR3 is built from 16 residues. Losses at the gene ends were 1 base for V and 6 bases for J; bases not matched to a gene: 3. cDNA synthesis used the whole RNA isolate, giving expressed TCRB sequences. Repertoires were generated with immunoSEQ multiplex PCR, while TCRdb's copy carries only in-frame clones and drops some. Of 330,000 or so clones listed, roughly an eighth are singletons. Comment on this clone: Its antigen is not known.

The chain uses TRBV7-3 and TRBJ2-1; the match to TRBD2 covers 13 bases. Sequenced: naive CD4+ T cells from blood. The clonotype comes from a woman in her late teens or twenties with type 1 diabetes. CDR3 in amino acids: CASSLITSGRVNEQFF. Written as DNA, the CDR3 is TGTGCCAGCAGCTTAATAACTAGCGGGAGGGTCAATGAGCAGTTCTTC.